This T cell receptor beta chain is drawn from a study of blood T cell repertoires in COVID-19. TCRdb's copy holds only in-frame clones and misses some; the assay was immunoSEQ multiplex PCR. The sample consists of 95,000 to 150,000 clones, over 80% of them appearing once. J was trimmed by 4 bases and V by 5 bases; bases with no gene match: 3. CDR1 and CDR2 (germline): GTSNPN, SVGIG (reference sequence). CDR3 length: 13 residues. The chain employs TRBV30 and TRBJ2-1, with 9 positions matching TRBD2. Sequenced input: peripheral blood. The receptor comes from a man between 60 and 70 years old with acute or convalescent COVID-19. In nucleotides, the CDR3 is TGTGCCTGGTGCGCGGGAGGGTACAATGAGCAGTTCTTC. The encoded protein is CAWCAGGYNEQFF. The whole variable domain, remainder taken from reference TRBV30 and TRBJ2-1, is SQTIHQWPATLVQPVGSPLSLECTVEGTSNPNLYWYRQAAGRGLQLLFYSVGIGQISSEVPQNLSASRPQDRQFILSSKKLLLSDSGFYLCAWCAGGYNEQFFGPGTRLTVL.